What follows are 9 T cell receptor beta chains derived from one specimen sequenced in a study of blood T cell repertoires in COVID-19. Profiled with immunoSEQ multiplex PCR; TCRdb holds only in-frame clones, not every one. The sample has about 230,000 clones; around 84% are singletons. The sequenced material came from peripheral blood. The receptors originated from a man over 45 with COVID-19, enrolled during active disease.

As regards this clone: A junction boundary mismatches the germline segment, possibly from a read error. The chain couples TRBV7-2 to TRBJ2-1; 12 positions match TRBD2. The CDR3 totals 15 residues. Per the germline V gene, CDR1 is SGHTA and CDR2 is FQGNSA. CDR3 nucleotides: TGTGCCAGCAGCCTAGCGGGAGGGTTAGGCAATGAGCAGTTCTTC. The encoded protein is CASSLAGGLGNEQFF.

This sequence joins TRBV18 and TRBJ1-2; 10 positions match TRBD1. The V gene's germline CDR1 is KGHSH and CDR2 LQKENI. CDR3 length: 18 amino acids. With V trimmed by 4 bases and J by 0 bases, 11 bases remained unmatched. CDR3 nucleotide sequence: TGTGCCAGCTCACTAATGGGACAGGGGAAGAGTACTAACTATGGCTACACCTTC. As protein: CASSLMGQGKSTNYGYTF.

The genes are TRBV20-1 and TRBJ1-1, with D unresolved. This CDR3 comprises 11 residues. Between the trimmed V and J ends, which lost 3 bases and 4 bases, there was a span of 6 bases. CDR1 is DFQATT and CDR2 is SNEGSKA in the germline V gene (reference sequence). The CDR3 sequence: CSASFLTEAFF. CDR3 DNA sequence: TGCAGTGCTAGTTTTCTCACTGAAGCTTTCTTT.

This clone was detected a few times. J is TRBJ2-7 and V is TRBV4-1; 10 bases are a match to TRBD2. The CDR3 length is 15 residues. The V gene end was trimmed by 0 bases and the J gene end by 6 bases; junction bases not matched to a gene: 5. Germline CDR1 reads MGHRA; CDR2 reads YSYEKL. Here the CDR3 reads CASSQELAGGGEQYF. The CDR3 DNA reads TGCGCCAGCAGCCAAGAATTAGCGGGGGGTGGCGAGCAGTACTTC.

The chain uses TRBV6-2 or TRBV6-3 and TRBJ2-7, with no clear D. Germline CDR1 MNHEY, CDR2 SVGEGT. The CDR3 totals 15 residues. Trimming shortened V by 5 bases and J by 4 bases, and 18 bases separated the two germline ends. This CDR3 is CASSRTPGPQYEQYF. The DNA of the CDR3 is TGTGCCAGCAGTCGAACTCCGGGTCCTCAATACGAGCAGTACTTC.

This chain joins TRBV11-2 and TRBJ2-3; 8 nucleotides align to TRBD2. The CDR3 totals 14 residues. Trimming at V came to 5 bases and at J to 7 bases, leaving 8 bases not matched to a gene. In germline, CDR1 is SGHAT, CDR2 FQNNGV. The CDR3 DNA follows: TGTGCCAGCAGCCCGGGGGGGGTGGCTCATACGCAGTATTTT. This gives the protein CASSPGGVAHTQYF.

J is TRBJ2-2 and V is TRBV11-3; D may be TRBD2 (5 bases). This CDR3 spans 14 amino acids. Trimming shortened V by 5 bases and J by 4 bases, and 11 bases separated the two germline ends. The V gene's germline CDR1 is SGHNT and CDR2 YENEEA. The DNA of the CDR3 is TGTGCCAGCAGCCTACTGGGAGCCACCGGGGAGCTGTTTTTT. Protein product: CASSLLGATGELFF.

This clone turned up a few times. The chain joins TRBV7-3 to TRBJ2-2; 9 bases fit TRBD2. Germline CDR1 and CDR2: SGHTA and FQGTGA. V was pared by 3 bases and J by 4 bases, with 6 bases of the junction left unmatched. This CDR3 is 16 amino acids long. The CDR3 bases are TGTGCCAGCAGCTTCTTGGGCGGGAGGGCCACCGGGGAGCTGTTTTTT. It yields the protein CASSFLGGRATGELFF.

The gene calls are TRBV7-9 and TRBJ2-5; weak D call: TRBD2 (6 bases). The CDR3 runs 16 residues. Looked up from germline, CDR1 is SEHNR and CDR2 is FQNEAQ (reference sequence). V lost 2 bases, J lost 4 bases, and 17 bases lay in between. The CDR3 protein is CASSLRAGWVGETQYF. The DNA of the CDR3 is TGTGCCAGCAGCTTAAGGGCGGGGTGGGTTGGAGAGACCCAGTACTTC.